The present T cell receptor beta chain was sequenced within a study of T cell repertoires in cytomegalovirus infection (dated by TCRdb to about 2019). Looking at the study overall: Alongside well-studied HLA-B-restricted epitopes, the peptide stimulations were aimed at recently identified HLA-C-restricted CMV epitopes, whose presentation resists viral immunomodulation. Donor HLA type was relevant to the analysis, as public TCR beta signatures indicated carriage of CMV infection together with the matching HLA type.

This clonotype was observed many times. Its antigen is not yet known. No much larger clonotype is one base removed from it; base qualities were not supplied. The CDR3 spans 15 residues, from the cysteine through the phenylalanine. The sequence is cut down to CDR3 DNA, 45 bases in frame from base 1. The V and J ends are trimmed by 1 base and 3 bases, leaving 13 bases between them. As encoded in the germline V gene, CDR1 is SGHTA while CDR2 is FQGNSA. The intended sense of this specimen's treatment or condition label: in vitro stimulation with specific CMV peptide epitopes to enrich CMV-specific T cells. The full study reports these points: The ex vivo response was dominated by HLA-C-restricted CMV-specific TCR beta clonotypes, which also provided the single most frequent clonotype in two of eight donors. In both this cohort and an independent roughly 330-donor cohort, the cumulative frequency of public TCR beta family members distinguished carriers of CMV infection plus the relevant HLA type.

For sequencing, an Illumina HiSeq 1500 was employed. TCRdb's own reprocessing of the public reads used fastp at Q25 and MiXCR and kept productive beta chains. Rows with one shared CDR3 protein collapse into an entry with the most common genes and DNA. This sample gives 110,000 or so distinct CDR3 sequences in total; around 30% of them show up just once. The ten biggest clones cover 35% to 50% of the sample. This sequence originates from a human donor in good health (CMV status not recorded). Some clones in this sample may be carry-over from other donors' samples. The receptor chain draws on TRBV7-2 and TRBJ2-7, with TRBD2 perhaps the D gene, on 6 matching bases. The starting material was CD8+ T cells from cultured PBMCs, obtained from culture after CMV antigen stimulation. The CDR3 region has the sequence CASSLDGDSIYEQYF. The DNA sequence is given as TGTGCCAGCAGCTTAGATGGGGACTCGATCTACGAGCAGTACTTC. The reference TRBV7-2 and TRBJ2-7 proteins fill in what lies around the CDR3, so the full variable domain reads GAGVSQSPSNKVTEKGKDVELRCDPISGHTALYWYRQSLGQGLEFLIYFQGNSAPDKSGLPSDRFSAERTGGSVSTLTIQRTQQEDSAVYLCASSLDGDSIYEQYFGPGTRLTVT.